These 16 T cell receptor beta chains were sequenced from one sample in a study of T cell repertoires in cytomegalovirus infection. These TCRs are of unknown antigen specificity. TCRdb redid the calling of the reads with MiXCR, one entry per CDR3 protein. The sample has 900,000 to 950,000 distinct CDR3 sequences; approximately 30% are singletons. The source was cultured CD8+ T cells from PBMCs, collected from culture after CMV antigen stimulation. These receptors came from a human donor in good health (CMV status not recorded). Some clones in this sample may be carry-over from other donors' samples.

The V gene is TRBV6-1, the J gene TRBJ2-7, with 7 bases lining up with TRBD2. The CDR3 runs to 14 residues. Trimming took 8 bases from V and 0 from J; bases not matched to a gene: 7. Germline V CDR1 and CDR2: MNHNS, SASEGT. The CDR3 here is CASGLGGGSYEQYV. CDR3 DNA: TGTGCCAGCGGGTTGGGCGGGGGCTCCTACGAGCAGTACGTC.

This clonotype occurred a few times. This chain links TRBV7-3 with TRBJ2-5; no definite D call. The CDR3 extends over 15 amino acids. Trimming stripped 3 bases from V and 4 bases from J, with 15 bases between. Germline values: CDR1 SGHTA, CDR2 FQGTGA. CDR3 sequence reads: CASSFLGPPGETQYF. Written as DNA, the CDR3 is TGTGCCAGCAGCTTTCTCGGACCGCCCGGAGAGACCCAGTACTTC.

The rearrangement joins TRBV7-2 to TRBJ1-6, with D perhaps matching TRBD1 (5 bases). Germline V CDR1 and CDR2: SGHTA, FQGNSA. Deletions cut 8 bases from V and 8 bases from J, with 16 bases between. The CDR3 has 14 residues. Here the CDR3 reads CASSLRDGDSPLHF. In DNA, the CDR3 is TGTGCCAGCTCCCTCAGGGACGGTGATTCACCCCTCCACTTT. Combining the CDR3 with reference TRBV7-2 and TRBJ1-6 gives the whole variable domain GAGVSQSPSNKVTEKGKDVELRCDPISGHTALYWYRQSLGQGLEFLIYFQGNSAPDKSGLPSDRFSAERTGGSVSTLTIQRTQQEDSAVYLCASSLRDGDSPLHFGNGTRLTVT.

This clonotype came up many times. The V gene is TRBV2, the J gene TRBJ1-2, with D perhaps TRBD1 (5 bases). Per germline, CDR1 SNHLY and CDR2 FYNNEI. V was clipped by 8 bases and J by 2 bases, with 15 bases between them. CDR3 size: 14 residues. The DNA of the CDR3 is TGTGCCAGCGGGAGGGGAGACCCGAACTATGGCTACACCTTC. Its protein product is CASGRGDPNYGYTF. Full variable domain (outside the CDR3, taken from reference TRBV2 and TRBJ1-2): EPEVTQTPSHQVTQMGQEVILRCVPISNHLYFYWYRQILGQKVEFLVSFYNNEISEKSEIFDDQFSVERPDGSNFTLKIRSTKLEDSAMYFCASGRGDPNYGYTFGSGTRLTVV.

This clonotype has only a few counts. The rearrangement links TRBV7-9 to TRBJ1-1; 7 bases agree with TRBD1. Germline V gene lookup returns CDR1 SEHNR and CDR2 FQNEAQ (reference sequence). V lost 5 bases, J lost 4 bases, and 4 bases stayed unmatched. The CDR3 covers 13 residues. In nucleotides, the CDR3 is TGTGCCAGCAGCCGGGACAGAACCACTGAAGCTTTCTTT. Encoded protein: CASSRDRTTEAFF.

The rearrangement joins TRBV12-3 or TRBV12-4 to TRBJ1-2; D remains unclear. The V end was cut by 3 bases, the J end by 4 bases, with 9 bases between. CDR3 length: 13 amino acids. In DNA, the CDR3 is TGTGCCAGCAGTTTTGGTGTGGGCTATGGCTACACCTTC. It yields the protein CASSFGVGYGYTF.

The rearrangement joins TRBV29-1 to TRBJ2-5; D gene unclear. V was shortened by 1 base and J by 5 bases, with 8 bases between the two germline ends. Per germline, CDR1 SQVTM and CDR2 ANQGSEA. The CDR3 covers 12 residues. CDR3 amino acids: CSVEGRRETQYF. Here the CDR3 DNA reads TGCAGCGTTGAAGGCAGGCGGGAGACCCAGTACTTC.

This clonotype occurred a few times. The V and J genes are TRBV12-3 or TRBV12-4 and TRBJ1-2, with D perhaps matching TRBD1 (5 bases). This CDR3 has 14 residues. Trimming pared 2 bases from V and 3 bases from J, leaving 10 bases between. The CDR3 DNA reads as TGTGCCAGCAGTTTAAGTCAGGGCGACTATGGCTACACCTTC. Amino acids: CASSLSQGDYGYTF.

The chain has TRBV7-9 and TRBJ2-7, with TRBD2 matching 8 bases. Germline values: CDR1 SEHNR, CDR2 FQNEAQ (reference sequence). The junction had 17 bases not matched to a gene; V was cut back by 5 bases and J by 5 bases. There are 17 residues in the CDR3. The CDR3 here is CASSPSRGGAKSHEQYF. Written as DNA, the CDR3 is TGTGCCAGCAGCCCCAGCCGGGGGGGGGCTAAAAGCCACGAGCAGTACTTC.

This clonotype has just a few counts. The rearrangement joins TRBV7-6 to TRBJ2-3; tentatively, D is TRBD1 or TRBD2 (5 bases each). Germline CDR1 is SGHVS and CDR2 is FNYEAQ. The CDR3 is made up of 15 amino acids. With 6 bases removed from V and 0 bases from J, the gap between germline ends came to 13 bases. CDR3 coding DNA: TGTGCCAGCAGTGAAGTGGGGGATAGCACAGATACGCAGTATTTT. Translation gives CASSEVGDSTDTQYF.

The V call is TRBV7-9, the J call TRBJ1-2, with D possibly matching TRBD1 (5 bases). V lost 1 base to trimming and J lost 4 bases, with 10 bases between them. Germline assignment: CDR1 SEHNR and CDR2 FQNEAQ (reference sequence). This CDR3 contains 14 residues. CDR3 sequence reads: CASSLVQARYGYTF. DNA for the CDR3: TGTGCCAGCAGCTTAGTACAGGCCCGCTATGGCTACACCTTC.

This clonotype was counted at least ten times. The gene calls are TRBV2 and TRBJ1-5, with a weak D call TRBD1 (5 bases). This CDR3 region has 15 residues. The germline V gene encodes CDR1 SNHLY and CDR2 FYNNEI. V lost 7 bases and J 0 bases, leaving 13 bases between the germline ends. CDR3 region: CASKGTDYSNQPQHF. In DNA form, the CDR3 reads TGTGCCAGCAAAGGGACGGATTATAGCAATCAGCCCCAGCATTTT.

The chain uses TRBV10-3 and TRBJ1-2; D gene ambiguous. From germline, CDR1 is ENHRY and CDR2 SYGVKD. The CDR3 runs 13 residues. The V gene lost 9 bases and the J gene lost 6 bases, with 17 bases spanning the gap. CDR3 in amino acids: CAIYLTPSDGYTF. The CDR3 DNA follows: TGTGCCATATACCTGACTCCCTCGGATGGCTACACCTTC.

This clonotype occurred a few times. The rearrangement links TRBV6-5 to TRBJ2-7; D is uncertain. Trimming removed 0 bases at V and 0 bases at J, with 3 bases between. This CDR3 comprises 13 residues. The germline V gene has CDR1 MNHEY and CDR2 SVGAGI. The CDR3 spells CASSYSASYEQYF. The CDR3 coding sequence is TGTGCCAGCAGTTACTCGGCCTCCTACGAGCAGTACTTC.

This clonotype was counted between two and nine times. This chain joins TRBV6-1 and TRBJ1-4; D is ambiguous. This CDR3 region has 15 residues. Germline V gene sequence: CDR1 MNHNS, CDR2 SASEGT. Trimming took off 5 bases at V and 5 bases at J, with 15 bases between the two ends. CDR3 bases: TGTGCCAGCAGTTTGGAACCCGGCTTAAATGAAAAACTGTTTTTT. As protein: CASSLEPGLNEKLFF.

The chain is built from TRBV9 and TRBJ2-3; D ambiguous. V gave up 3 bases and J gave up 7 bases, with 12 bases separating them. The V gene's germline CDR1 is SGDLS and CDR2 YYNGEE. The CDR3 is made up of 13 amino acids. The CDR3 region has the DNA TGTGCCAGCAGCGCCCCTTCGGAGTATACGCAGTATTTT. It encodes CASSAPSEYTQYF.